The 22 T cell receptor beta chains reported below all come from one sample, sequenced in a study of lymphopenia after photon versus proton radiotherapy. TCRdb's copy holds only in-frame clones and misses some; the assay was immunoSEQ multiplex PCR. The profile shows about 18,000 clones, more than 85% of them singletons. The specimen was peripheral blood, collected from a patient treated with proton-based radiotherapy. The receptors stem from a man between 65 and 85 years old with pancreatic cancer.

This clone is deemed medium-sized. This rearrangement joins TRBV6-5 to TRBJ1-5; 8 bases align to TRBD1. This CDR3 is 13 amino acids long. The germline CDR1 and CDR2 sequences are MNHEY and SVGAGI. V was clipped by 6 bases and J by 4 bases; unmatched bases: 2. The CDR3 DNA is TGTGCCAGCAGCCGACAGGGGAATCAGCCCCAGCATTTT. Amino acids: CASSRQGNQPQHF.

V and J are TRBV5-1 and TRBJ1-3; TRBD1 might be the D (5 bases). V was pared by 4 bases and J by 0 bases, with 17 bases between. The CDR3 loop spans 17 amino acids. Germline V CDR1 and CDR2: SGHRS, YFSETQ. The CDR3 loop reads CASSPIQRDYSGNTIYF. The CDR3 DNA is TGCGCCAGCAGCCCTATACAGAGGGACTACTCTGGAAACACCATATATTTT.

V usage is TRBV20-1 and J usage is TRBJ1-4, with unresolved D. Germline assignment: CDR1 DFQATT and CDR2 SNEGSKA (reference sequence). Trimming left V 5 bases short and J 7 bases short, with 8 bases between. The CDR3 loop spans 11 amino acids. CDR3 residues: CSAEDGEKLFF. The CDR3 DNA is TGCAGTGCTGAAGACGGTGAAAAACTGTTTTTT.

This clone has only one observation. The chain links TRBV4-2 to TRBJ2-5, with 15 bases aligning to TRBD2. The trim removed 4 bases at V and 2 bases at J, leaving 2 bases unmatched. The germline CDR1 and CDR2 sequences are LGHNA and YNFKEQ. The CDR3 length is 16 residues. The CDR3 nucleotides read TGTGCCAGCAGCCCGGGACTAGCGGGGGGACAAGAGACCCAGTACTTC. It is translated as CASSPGLAGGQETQYF.

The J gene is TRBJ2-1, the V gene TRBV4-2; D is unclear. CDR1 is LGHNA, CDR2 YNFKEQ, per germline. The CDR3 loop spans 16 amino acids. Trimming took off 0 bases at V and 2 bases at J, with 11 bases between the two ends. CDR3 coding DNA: TGTGCCAGCAGCCAAGATGATGGAGATACCTACAATGAGCAGTTCTTC. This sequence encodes CASSQDDGDTYNEQFF.

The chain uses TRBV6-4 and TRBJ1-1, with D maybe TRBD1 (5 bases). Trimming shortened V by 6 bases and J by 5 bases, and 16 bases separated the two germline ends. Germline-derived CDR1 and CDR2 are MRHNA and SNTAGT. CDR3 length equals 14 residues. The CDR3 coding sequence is TGTGCCAGCAGACCCTTTCCGGGGGATACTGAAGCTTTCTTT. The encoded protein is CASRPFPGDTEAFF.

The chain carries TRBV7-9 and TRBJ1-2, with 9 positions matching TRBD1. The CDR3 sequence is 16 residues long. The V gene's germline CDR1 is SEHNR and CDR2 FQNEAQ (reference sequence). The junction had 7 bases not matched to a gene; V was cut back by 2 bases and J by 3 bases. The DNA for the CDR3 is TGTGCCAGCAGCTTAAGGACAGGGGTTGTCGACTATGGCTACACCTTC. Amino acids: CASSLRTGVVDYGYTF.

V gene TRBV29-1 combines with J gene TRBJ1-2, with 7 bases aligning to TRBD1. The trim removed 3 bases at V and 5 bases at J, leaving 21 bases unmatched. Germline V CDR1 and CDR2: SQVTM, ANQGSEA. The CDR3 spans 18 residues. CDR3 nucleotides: TGCAGCGTTGATAGTTATTTTGGGCAGGGGGAATTCGGATATGGCTACACCTTC. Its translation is CSVDSYFGQGEFGYGYTF.

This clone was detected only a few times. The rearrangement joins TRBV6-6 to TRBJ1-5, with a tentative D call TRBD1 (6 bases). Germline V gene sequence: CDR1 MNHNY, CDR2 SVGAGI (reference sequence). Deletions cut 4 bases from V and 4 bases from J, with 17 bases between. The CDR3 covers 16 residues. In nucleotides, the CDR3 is TGTGCCAGCAGTTTCGTTGGCGGGGGCGGGAATCAGCCCCAGCATTTT. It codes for CASSFVGGGGNQPQHF.

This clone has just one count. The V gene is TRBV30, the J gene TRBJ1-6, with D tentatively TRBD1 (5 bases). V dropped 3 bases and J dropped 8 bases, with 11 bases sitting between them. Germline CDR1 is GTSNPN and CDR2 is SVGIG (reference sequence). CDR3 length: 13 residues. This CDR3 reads CAWRPQAYSPLHF. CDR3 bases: TGTGCCTGGAGACCACAGGCATATTCACCCCTCCACTTT.

The CDR3: CASSVGGANYEQYF. Written as DNA, the CDR3 is TGTGCCAGTAGTGTGGGGGGCGCGAACTACGAGCAGTACTTC. J is TRBJ2-7 and V is TRBV19; D may match TRBD1 or TRBD2 (6 bases each). The germline gives CDR1 LNHDA, CDR2 SQIVND (reference sequence). The CDR3 sequence is 14 residues long. Trimming took 5 bases from V and 3 from J, leaving 14 bases between them.

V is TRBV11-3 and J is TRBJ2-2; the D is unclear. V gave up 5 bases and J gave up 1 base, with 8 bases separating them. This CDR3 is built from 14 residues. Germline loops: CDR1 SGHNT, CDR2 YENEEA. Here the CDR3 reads CASSHIQNTGELFF. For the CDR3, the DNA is TGTGCCAGCAGCCATATTCAGAACACCGGGGAGCTGTTTTTT.

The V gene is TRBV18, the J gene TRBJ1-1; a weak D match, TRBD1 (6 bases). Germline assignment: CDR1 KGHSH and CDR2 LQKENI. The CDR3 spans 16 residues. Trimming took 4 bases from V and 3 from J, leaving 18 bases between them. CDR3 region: CASSLIFTGSDTEAFF. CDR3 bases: TGTGCCAGCTCACTCATATTCACAGGGTCGGACACTGAAGCTTTCTTT.

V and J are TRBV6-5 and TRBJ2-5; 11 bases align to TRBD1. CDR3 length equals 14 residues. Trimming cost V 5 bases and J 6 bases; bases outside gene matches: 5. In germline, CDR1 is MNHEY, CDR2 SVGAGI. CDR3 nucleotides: TGTGCCAGCAGTACCGGACAGGGGGCCAAGACCCAGTACTTC. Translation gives CASSTGQGAKTQYF.

CDR3 amino acids: CASSFGRVASGSSYEQYF. In DNA, the CDR3 is TGCGCCAGCAGCTTTGGAAGGGTCGCTAGCGGGAGCTCCTACGAGCAGTACTTC. V and J are TRBV5-1 and TRBJ2-7; 10 nucleotides align to TRBD2. The CDR3 consists of 18 residues. The J segment lost 0 bases and the V segment lost 2 bases, leaving 11 bases of the junction unmatched. Germline CDR1 SGHRS, CDR2 YFSETQ.

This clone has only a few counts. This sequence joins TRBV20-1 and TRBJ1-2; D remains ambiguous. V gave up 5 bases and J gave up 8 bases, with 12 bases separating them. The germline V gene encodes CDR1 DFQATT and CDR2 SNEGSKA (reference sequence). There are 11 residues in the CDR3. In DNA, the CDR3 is TGCAGTGCTGCCGGCAGTACGGGCTACACCTTC. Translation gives CSAAGSTGYTF.

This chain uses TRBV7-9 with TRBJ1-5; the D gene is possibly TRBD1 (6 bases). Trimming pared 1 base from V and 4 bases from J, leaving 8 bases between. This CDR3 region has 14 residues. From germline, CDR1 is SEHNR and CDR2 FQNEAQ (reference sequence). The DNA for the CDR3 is TGTGCCAGCAGCTTAGGGACAGCTAATCAGCCCCAGCATTTT. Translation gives CASSLGTANQPQHF.

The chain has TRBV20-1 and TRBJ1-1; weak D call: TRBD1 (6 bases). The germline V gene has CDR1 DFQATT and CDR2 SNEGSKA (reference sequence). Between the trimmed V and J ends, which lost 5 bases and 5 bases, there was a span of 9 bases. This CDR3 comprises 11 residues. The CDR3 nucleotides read TGCAGTGCTTTACAGGGAACTGAAGCTTTCTTT. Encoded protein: CSALQGTEAFF.

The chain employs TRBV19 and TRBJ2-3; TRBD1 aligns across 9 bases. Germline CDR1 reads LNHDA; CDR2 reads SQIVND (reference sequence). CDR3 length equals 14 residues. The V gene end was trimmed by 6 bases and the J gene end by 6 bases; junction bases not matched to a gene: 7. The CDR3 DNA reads TGTGCCAGTAGGGACAGGGGTCTTCTGGATACGCAGTATTTT. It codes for CASRDRGLLDTQYF.

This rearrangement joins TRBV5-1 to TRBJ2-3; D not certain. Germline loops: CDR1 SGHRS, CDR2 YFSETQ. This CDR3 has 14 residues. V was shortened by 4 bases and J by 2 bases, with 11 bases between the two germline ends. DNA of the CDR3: TGCGCCAGCAGCACCCTTTCTACCACAGATACGCAGTATTTT. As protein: CASSTLSTTDTQYF.

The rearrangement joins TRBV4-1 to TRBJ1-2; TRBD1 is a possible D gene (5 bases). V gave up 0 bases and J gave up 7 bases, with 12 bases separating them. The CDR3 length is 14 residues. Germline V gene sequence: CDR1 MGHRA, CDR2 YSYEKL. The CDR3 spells CASSQDRQPSGYTF. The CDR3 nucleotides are TGCGCCAGCAGCCAAGATAGACAGCCTAGTGGCTACACCTTC.

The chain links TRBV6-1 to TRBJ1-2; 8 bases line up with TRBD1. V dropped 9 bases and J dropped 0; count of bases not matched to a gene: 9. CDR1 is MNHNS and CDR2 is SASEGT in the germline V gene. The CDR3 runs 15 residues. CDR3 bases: TGTGCCAGTGTAGTGGGGACAGGCACTAACTATGGCTACACCTTC. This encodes CASVVGTGTNYGYTF.